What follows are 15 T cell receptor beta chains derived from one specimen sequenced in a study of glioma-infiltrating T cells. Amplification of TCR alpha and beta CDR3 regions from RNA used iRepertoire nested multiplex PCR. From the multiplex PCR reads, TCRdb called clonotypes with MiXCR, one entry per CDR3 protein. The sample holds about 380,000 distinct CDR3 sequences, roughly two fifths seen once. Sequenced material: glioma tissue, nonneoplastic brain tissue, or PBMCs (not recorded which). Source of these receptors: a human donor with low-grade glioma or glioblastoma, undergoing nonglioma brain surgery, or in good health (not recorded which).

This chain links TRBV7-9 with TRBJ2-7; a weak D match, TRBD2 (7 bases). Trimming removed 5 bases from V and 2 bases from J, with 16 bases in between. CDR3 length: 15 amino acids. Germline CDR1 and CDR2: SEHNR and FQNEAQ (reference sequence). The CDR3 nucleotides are TGTGCCAGCAGCGCCCAGCGGGACACAGCCTACGAGCAGTACTTC. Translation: CASSAQRDTAYEQYF.

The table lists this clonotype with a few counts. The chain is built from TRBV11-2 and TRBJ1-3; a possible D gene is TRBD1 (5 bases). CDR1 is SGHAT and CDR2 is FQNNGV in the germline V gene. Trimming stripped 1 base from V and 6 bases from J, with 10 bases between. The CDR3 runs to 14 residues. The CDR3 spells CASSLGRVANTIYF. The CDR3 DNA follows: TGTGCCAGCAGCTTAGGCAGGGTTGCAAACACCATATATTTT.

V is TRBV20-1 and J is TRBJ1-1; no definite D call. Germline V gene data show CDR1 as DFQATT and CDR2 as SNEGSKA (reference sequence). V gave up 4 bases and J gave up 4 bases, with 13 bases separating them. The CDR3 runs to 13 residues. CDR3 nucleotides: TGCAGTGCTACAGAACCGATAGGCACTGAAGCTTTCTTT. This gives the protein CSATEPIGTEAFF.

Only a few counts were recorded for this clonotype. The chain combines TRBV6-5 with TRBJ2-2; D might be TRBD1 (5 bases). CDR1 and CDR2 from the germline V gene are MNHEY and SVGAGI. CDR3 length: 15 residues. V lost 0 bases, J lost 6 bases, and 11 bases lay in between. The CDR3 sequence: CASSYSRQFAGELFF. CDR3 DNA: TGTGCCAGCAGTTACTCTAGACAGTTCGCCGGGGAGCTGTTTTTT.

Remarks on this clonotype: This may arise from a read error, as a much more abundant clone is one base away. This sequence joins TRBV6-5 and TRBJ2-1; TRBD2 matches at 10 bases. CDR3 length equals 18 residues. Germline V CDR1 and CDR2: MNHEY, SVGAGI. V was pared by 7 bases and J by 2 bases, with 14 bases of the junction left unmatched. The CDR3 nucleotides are TGTGCCAGCATTGGACTAGCGGAAGTGGAGGGGCCCTACAATGAGCAGTTCTTC. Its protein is CASIGLAEVEGPYNEQFF.

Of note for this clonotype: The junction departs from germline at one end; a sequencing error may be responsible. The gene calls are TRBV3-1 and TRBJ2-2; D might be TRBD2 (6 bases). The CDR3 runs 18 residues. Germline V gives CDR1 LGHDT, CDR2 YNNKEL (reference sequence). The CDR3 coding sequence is TGTGCCAGCAGCCAATTACTAAAGCGGGCAGTGAACACCGGAGAGCTGTTTTTT. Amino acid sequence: CASSQLLKRAVNTGELFF.

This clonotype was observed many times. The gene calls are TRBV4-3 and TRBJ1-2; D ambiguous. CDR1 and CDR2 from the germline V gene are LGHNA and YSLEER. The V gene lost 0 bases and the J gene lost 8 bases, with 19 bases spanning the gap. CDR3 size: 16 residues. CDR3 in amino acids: CASSQDPLSRLKGYTF. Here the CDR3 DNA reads TGCGCCAGCAGCCAAGATCCCCTGAGTAGGCTGAAGGGCTACACCTTC.

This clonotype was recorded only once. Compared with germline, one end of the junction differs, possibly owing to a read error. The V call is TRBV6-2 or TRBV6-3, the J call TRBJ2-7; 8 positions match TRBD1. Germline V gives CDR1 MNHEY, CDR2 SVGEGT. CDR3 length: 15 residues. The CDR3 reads CASSKITGGIVEQYF. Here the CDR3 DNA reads TGTGCCAGCAGTAAAATTACAGGGGGAATAGTCGAGCAGTACTTT.

DNA for the CDR3: TGTGCCAGCAGCTTAGTTTCCGGACAGGGTGCTTCAAGGTACTTC. Translating it yields CASSLVSGQGASRYF. This sequence joins TRBV7-9 and TRBJ2-7; TRBD1 agrees at 8 bases. Germline V gene sequence: CDR1 SEHNR, CDR2 FQNEAQ (reference sequence). This CDR3 contains 15 residues. The V segment lost 1 base and the J segment 12 bases; nucleotides outside the gene matches: 14.

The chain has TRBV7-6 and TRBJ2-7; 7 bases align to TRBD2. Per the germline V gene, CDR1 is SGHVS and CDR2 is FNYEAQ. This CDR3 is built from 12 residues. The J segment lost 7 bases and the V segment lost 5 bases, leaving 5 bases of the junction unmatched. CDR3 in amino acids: CASSLGTTEQYF. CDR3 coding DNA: TGTGCCAGCAGCCTCGGGACTACTGAGCAGTACTTC. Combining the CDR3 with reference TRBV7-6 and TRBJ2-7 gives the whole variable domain GAGVSQSPRYKVTKRGQDVALRCDPISGHVSLYWYRQALGQGPEFLTYFNYEAQQDKSGLPNDRFSAERPEGSISTLTIQRTEQRDSAMYRCASSLGTTEQYFGPGTRLTVT.

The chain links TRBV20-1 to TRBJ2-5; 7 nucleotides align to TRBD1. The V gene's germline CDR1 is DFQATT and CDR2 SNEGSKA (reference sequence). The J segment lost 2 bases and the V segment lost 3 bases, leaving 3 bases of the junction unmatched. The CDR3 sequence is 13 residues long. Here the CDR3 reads CSARGTDQETQYF. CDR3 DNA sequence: TGCAGTGCTAGGGGGACAGATCAAGAGACCCAGTACTTC.

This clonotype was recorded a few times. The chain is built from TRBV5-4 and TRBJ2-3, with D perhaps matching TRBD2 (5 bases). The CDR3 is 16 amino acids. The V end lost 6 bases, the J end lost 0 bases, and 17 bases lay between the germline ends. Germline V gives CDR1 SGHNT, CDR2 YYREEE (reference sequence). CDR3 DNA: TGTGCCAGCAACTTCGGTGTCAGGACTAGCACAGATACGCAGTATTTT. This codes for CASNFGVRTSTDTQYF.

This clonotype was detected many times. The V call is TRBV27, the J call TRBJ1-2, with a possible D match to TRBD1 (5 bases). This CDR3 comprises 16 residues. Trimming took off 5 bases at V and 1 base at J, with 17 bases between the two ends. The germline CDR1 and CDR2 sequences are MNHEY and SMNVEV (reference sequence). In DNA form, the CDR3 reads TGTGCCAGCAGTCTATACCCCAGGGTGCTTAACTATGGCTACACCTTC. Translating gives CASSLYPRVLNYGYTF.

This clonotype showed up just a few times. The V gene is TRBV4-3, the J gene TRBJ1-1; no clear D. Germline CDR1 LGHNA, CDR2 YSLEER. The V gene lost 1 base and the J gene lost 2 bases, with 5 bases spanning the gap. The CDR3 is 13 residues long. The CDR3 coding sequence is TGCGCCAGCAGCCAAGTCTTCAACACTGAAGCTTTCTTT. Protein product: CASSQVFNTEAFF.

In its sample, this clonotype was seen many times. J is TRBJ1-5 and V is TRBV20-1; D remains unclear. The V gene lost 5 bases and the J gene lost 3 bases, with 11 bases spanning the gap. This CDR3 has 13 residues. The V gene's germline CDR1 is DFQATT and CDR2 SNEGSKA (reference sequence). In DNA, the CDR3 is TGCAGTGCTCCTATCAGGAACAATCAGCCCCAGCATTTT. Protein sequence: CSAPIRNNQPQHF.